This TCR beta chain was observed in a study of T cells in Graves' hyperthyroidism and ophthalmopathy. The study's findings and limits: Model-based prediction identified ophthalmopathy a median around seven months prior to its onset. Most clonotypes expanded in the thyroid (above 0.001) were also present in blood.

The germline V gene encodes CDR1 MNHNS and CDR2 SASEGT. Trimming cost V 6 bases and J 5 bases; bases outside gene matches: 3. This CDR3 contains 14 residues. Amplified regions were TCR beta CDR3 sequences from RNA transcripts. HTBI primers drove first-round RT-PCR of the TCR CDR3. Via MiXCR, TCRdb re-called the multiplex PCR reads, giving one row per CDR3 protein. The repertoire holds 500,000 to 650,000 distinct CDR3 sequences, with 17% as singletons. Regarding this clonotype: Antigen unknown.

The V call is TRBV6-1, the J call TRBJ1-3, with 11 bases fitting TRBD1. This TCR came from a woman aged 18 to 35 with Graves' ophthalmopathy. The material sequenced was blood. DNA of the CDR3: TGTGCCAGCAGAGGGACAGGGGGAAGAAACACCATATATTTT. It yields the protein CASRGTGGRNTIYF.